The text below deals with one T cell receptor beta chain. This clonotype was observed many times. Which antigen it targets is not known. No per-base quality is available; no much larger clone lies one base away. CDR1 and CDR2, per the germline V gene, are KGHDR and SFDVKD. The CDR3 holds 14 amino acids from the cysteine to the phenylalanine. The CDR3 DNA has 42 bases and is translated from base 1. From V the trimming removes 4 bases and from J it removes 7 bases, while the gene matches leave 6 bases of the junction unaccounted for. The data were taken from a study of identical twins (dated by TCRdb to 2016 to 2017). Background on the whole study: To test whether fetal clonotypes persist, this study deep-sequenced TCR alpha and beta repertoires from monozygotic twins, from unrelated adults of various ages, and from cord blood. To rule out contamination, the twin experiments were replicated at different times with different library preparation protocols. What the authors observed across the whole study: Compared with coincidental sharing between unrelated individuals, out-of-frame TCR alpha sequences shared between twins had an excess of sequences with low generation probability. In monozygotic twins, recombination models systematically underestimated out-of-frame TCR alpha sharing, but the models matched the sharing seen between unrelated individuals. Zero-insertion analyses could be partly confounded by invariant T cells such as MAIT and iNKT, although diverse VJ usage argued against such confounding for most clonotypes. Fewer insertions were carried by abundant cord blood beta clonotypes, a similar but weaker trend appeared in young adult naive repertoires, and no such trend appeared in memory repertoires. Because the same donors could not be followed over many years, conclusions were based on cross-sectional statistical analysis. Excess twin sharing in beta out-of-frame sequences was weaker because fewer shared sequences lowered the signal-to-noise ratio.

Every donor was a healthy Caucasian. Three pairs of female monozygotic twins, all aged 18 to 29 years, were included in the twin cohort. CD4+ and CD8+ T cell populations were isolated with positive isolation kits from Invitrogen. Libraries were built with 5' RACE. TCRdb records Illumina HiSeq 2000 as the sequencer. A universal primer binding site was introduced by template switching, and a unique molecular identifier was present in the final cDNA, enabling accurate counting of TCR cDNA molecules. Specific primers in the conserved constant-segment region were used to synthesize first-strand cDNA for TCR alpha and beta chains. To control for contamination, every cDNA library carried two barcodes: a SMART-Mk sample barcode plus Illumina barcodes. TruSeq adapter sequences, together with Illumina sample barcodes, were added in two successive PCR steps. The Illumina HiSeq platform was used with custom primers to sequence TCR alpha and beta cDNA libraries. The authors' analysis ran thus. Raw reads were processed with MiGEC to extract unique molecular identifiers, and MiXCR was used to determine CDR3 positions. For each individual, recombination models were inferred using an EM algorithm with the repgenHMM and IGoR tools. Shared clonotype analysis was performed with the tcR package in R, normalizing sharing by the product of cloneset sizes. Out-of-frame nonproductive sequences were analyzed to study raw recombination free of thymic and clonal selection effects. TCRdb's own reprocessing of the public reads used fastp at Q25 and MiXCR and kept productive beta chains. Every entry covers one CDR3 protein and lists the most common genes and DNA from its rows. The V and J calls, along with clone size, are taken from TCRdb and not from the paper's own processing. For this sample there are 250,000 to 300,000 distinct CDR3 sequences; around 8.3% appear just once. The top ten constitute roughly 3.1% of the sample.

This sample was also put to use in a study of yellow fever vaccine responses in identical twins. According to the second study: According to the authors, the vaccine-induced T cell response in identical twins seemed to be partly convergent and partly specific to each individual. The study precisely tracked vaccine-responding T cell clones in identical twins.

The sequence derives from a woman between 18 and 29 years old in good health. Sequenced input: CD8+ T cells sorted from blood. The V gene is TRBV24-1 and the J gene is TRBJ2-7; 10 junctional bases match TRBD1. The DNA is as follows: TGTGCCACCAGTGACCGCCGGGACAGGGGAGAGCAGTACTTC. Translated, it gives CATSDRRDRGEQYF.